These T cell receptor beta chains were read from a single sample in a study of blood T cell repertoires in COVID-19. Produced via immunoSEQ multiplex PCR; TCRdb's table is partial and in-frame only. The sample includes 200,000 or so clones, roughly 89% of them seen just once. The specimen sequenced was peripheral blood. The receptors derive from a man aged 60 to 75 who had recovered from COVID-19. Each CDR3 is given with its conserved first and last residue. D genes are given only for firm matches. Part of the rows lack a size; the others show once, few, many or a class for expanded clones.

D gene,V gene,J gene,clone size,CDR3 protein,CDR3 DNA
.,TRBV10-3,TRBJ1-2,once,CAISEPPPRGNRVYTF,TGTGCCATCAGTGAGCCGCCCCCACGCGGGAACAGAGTCTACACCTTC
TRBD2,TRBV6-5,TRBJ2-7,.,CASQGGSSYEQYF,TGTGCCAGTCAGGGCGGGAGCTCCTACGAGCAGTACTTC
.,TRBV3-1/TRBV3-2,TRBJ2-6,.,CASSQDGGTVAGVLTF,TGTGCCAGCAGCCAAGATGGGGGCACAGTGGCTGGCGTCCTGACTTTC
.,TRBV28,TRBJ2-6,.,CASSSQAAGANVLTF,TGTGCCAGCAGTTCCCAGGCCGCTGGGGCCAACGTCCTGACTTTC
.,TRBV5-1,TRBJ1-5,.,CASSFSGGQPQHF,TGCGCCAGCAGCTTTAGTGGAGGTCAGCCCCAGCATTTT
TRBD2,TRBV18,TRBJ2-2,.,CASSPISGGATGELFF,TGTGCCAGCTCACCAATCAGCGGGGGGGCCACCGGGGAGCTGTTTTTT
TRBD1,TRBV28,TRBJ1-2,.,CASSQLPDRGHGYTF,TGTGCCAGCAGTCAACTCCCGGACAGGGGGCATGGCTACACCTTC
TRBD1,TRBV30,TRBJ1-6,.,CAWTLDRGRSPLHF,TGTGCCTGGACCCTCGACAGGGGGCGGTCACCCCTCCACTTT
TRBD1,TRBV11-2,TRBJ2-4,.,CASGQGRVIQYF,TGTGCCAGTGGACAGGGGAGGGTCATTCAGTACTTC
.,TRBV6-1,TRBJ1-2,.,CASSEIVPPRTFF,TGTGCCAGCAGTGAAATCGTCCCTCCAAGGACTTTCTTC
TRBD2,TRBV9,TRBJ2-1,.,CASSVAGSGTNEQFF,TGTGCCAGCAGCGTAGCTGGTAGCGGGACCAATGAGCAGTTCTTC
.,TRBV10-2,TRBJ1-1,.,CASSPSLRKKSMNTEAFF,TGCGCCAGCAGCCCGAGCCTAAGAAAGAAAAGCATGAACACTGAAGCTTTCTTT
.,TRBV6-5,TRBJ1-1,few,CASSYSTARGTEAFF,TGTGCCAGCAGTTACTCTACGGCCCGGGGCACTGAAGCTTTCTTT
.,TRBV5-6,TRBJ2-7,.,CASSFRQTYEQYF,TGTGCCAGCAGCTTTAGACAGACCTACGAGCAGTACTTC
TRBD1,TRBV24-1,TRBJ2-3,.,CATSDSRTGPITGTQYF,TGTGCCACCAGTGATTCCCGGACAGGGCCCATTACGGGTACGCAGTATTTT
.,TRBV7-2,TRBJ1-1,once,CASSLDRADTEAFF,TGTGCCAGCAGCTTAGACAGGGCGGACACTGAAGCTTTCTTT
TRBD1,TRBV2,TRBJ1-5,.,CASLRDRGGYSNQPQHF,TGTGCCAGCCTCCGGGACAGGGGTGGTTATAGCAATCAGCCCCAGCATTTT
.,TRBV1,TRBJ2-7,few,CTSTPGTSLYEQYF,TGCACCAGCACCCCGGGGACTTCGCTCTACGAGCAGTACTTC
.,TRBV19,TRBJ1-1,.,CASSIDVYGTEAFF,TGTGCCAGTAGTATAGACGTCTACGGCACTGAAGCTTTCTTT
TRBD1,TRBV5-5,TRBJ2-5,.,CASSSGTVQETQYF,TGTGCCAGCAGCTCTGGGACAGTCCAAGAGACCCAGTACTTC
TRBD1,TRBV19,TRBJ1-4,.,CASRQGMGKLFF,TGTGCCAGTCGACAGGGGATGGGAAAACTGTTTTTT
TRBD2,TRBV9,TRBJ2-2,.,CASSVGLAGVHGELFF,TGTGCCAGCAGCGTAGGGTTAGCGGGGGTACACGGGGAGCTGTTTTTT
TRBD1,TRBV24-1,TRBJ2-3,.,CATSSPGTGSDTQYF,TGTGCCACCAGCAGTCCCGGGACAGGGTCCGATACGCAGTATTTT
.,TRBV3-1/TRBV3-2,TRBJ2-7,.,CASSQEGGIYEQYF,TGTGCCAGCAGCCAAGAGGGAGGCATCTACGAGCAGTACTTC
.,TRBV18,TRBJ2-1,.,CASSPPQVTYNEQFF,TGTGCCAGCTCACCACCGCAGGTTACCTACAATGAGCAGTTCTTC
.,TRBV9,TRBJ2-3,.,CASSGTGVGGTDTQYF,TGTGCCAGCAGCGGCACCGGGGTGGGCGGCACAGATACGCAGTATTTT
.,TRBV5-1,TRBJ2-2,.,CASSLDRGNTGELFF,TGCGCCAGCAGCTTGGATAGGGGGAACACCGGGGAGCTGTTTTTT
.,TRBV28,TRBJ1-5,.,CASSLEGRGQPQHF,TGTGCCAGCAGCCTAGAGGGTCGGGGTCAGCCCCAGCATTTT
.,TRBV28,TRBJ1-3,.,CASSPPDRGNTIYF,TGTGCCAGCAGTCCTCCCGACAGGGGAAACACCATATATTTT
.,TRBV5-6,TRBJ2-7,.,CASSLQFEQYF,TGTGCCAGCAGCCTACAGTTCGAGCAGTACTTC
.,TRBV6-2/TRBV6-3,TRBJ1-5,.,CASSWTDYSNQPQHF,TGTGCCAGCAGCTGGACAGATTATAGCAATCAGCCCCAGCATTTT
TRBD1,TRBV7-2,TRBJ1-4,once,CASSPWDRGRTNEKLFF,TGTGCCAGCAGCCCCTGGGACAGGGGGAGGACTAATGAAAAACTGTTTTTT
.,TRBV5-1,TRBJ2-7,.,CASSPTGQITYEQYF,TGCGCCAGCAGCCCGACGGGACAAATAACCTACGAGCAGTACTTC
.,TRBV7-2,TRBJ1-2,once,CASTSEGILYGYTF,TGTGCCAGCACCTCCGAGGGAATTCTCTATGGCTACACCTTC
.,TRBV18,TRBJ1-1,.,CASAQEAGTEAFF,TGTGCCAGCGCCCAGGAGGCGGGCACTGAAGCTTTCTTT
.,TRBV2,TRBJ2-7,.,CASSTDVYEQYF,TGTGCCAGCAGTACAGACGTCTACGAGCAGTACTTC
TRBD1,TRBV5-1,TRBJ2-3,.,CASRAATGARPDTQYF,TGCGCCAGCAGGGCTGCGACAGGGGCCCGTCCAGATACGCAGTATTTT
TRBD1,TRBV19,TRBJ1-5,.,CASSTGTGRVLQHF,TGTGCCAGTAGTACAGGGACAGGGAGGGTCCTCCAGCATTTT
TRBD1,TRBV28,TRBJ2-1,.,CASSLRDRGQDEQFF,TGTGCCAGCAGTTTAAGGGACAGGGGGCAGGATGAGCAGTTCTTC
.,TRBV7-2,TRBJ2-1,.,CASSSRRPTRRGSYNEQFF,TGTGCCAGCAGCTCCCGTCGGCCGACTAGGAGGGGCTCCTACAATGAGCAGTTCTTC
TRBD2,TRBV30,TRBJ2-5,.,CAWRGRALAGGGETQYF,TGTGCCTGGAGGGGCAGGGCACTAGCGGGAGGTGGGGAGACCCAGTACTTC
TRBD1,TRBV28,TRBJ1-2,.,CASRAGGSYGYTF,TGTGCCAGCAGGGCAGGGGGCTCCTATGGCTACACCTTC
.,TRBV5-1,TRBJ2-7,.,CASSPGTFSSYEQYF,TGCGCCAGCAGCCCTGGGACATTCAGCTCCTACGAGCAGTACTTC
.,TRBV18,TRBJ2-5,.,CASSQGQGGLAGETQYF,TGTGCCAGCTCACAGGGACAGGGCGGACTAGCCGGAGAGACCCAGTACTTC
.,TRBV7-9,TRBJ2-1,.,CASSPDIPGHEQFF,TGTGCCAGCAGCCCGGACATCCCAGGGCATGAGCAGTTCTTC
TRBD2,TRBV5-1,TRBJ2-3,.,CASSPSTPGLAGGPGADTQYF,TGCGCCAGCAGCCCGTCGACTCCTGGACTAGCGGGAGGGCCAGGTGCAGATACGCAGTATTTT
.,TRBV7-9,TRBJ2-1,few,CASRLQPAVYEQFF,TGTGCCAGCAGGTTGCAACCCGCGGTGTATGAGCAGTTCTTC
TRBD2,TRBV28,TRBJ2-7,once,CASSFLAGGPYEQYF,TGTGCCAGCAGTTTCCTAGCGGGAGGTCCCTACGAGCAGTACTTC
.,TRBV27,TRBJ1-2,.,CASSSAGTPLGGYTF,TGTGCCAGCAGTTCCGCCGGGACACCCTTAGGTGGCTACACCTTC
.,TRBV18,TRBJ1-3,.,CASSPLGTGTGNTIYF,TGTGCCAGCTCACCACTTGGTACAGGGACTGGAAACACCATATATTTT
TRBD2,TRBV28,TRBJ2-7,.,CASAPSGVSEQYF,TGTGCCAGCGCCCCAAGCGGGGTCTCCGAGCAGTACTTC
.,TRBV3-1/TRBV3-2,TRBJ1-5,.,CASSQDLRNQPQHF,TGTGCCAGCAGCCAAGATCTCCGCAATCAGCCCCAGCATTTT
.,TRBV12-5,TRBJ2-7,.,CASGSAGYEQYF,TGTGCTAGTGGAAGCGCAGGGTACGAGCAGTACTTC